The rows below give T cell receptor beta chains drawn from one sample of a study of identical twins. TCRdb recomputed calls from the 5' RACE reads with MiXCR, one row per CDR3 protein. There are about 810,000 distinct CDR3 sequences in the sample; around an eighth occur only once, and about 1.5% lies in the top ten. These data were also reused for a study on yellow fever vaccine responses in identical twins.

The sample taken for sequencing was PBMCs. The receptors were gathered from a woman younger than 35 in good health. The CDR3 runs from the conserved cysteine through the conserved F or W. A D gene is named only where the DNA matches it firmly. Clone size is shown for a subset of rows, as once, few, many or a class of expanded clone.

D | J | V | size | DNA | CDR3
. | TRBJ2-5 | TRBV14 | . | TGTGCCAGCAGCCAAGGACCGGGACGTCAAGAGACCCAGTACTTC | CASSQGPGRQETQYF
TRBD1 | TRBJ2-1 | TRBV20-1 | few | TGCAGTGCTAGACACAGGGGGCACTACAATGAGCAGTTCTTC | CSARHRGHYNEQFF
. | TRBJ2-4 | TRBV10-1 | . | TGCGCCAGCAGCGGCGGGGTGAACAAAAACATTCAGTACTTC | CASSGGVNKNIQYF
TRBD2 | TRBJ2-7 | TRBV3-1 | few | TGTGCCAGCAGCCAAGTTCCAGCGGGAGTCTACGAGCAGTACTTC | CASSQVPAGVYEQYF
. | TRBJ2-3 | TRBV25-1 | few | TGTGCCAGCAGTGACACGGGGACAAAAGATACGCAGTATTTT | CASSDTGTKDTQYF
TRBD1 | TRBJ1-2 | TRBV6-1 | few | TGTGCCAGCACGGGCCTTGGGACAGAGTATGGCTACACCTTC | CASTGLGTEYGYTF
TRBD2 | TRBJ2-3 | TRBV28 | few | TGTGCCAGCAGTATACTAGCGGGGGGGATTGATACGCAGTATTTT | CASSILAGGIDTQYF
. | TRBJ2-3 | TRBV7-9 | . | TGTGCCAGCAGCTTAGCAATAGGCGGCAGGGAGGAAGATACGCAGTATTTT | CASSLAIGGREEDTQYF
. | TRBJ1-3 | TRBV20-1 | . | TGCAGTGCCACCTCCGAGACCTCTGGAAACACCATATATTTT | CSATSETSGNTIYF
. | TRBJ1-5 | TRBV6-5 | . | TGTGCCAGCAGTTACTTCCCGGGCAATCAGCCCCAGCATTTT | CASSYFPGNQPQHF
TRBD2 | TRBJ2-5 | TRBV9 | . | TGTGCCAGCAGCGCTCCCTTGGGACTAGCGGCCCAAGAGACCCAGTACTTC | CASSAPLGLAAQETQYF
. | TRBJ2-1 | TRBV7-2 | few | TGTGCCAGCAGGATAGGGAGGGGGGCATACAATGAGCAGTTCTTC | CASRIGRGAYNEQFF
. | TRBJ2-5 | TRBV10-3 | few | TGTGCCATCAGTGGGGGGACGGGGCCGGTCCAAGAGACCCAGTACTTC | CAISGGTGPVQETQYF
. | TRBJ2-2 | TRBV12-3/TRBV12-4 | . | TGTGCCAGCAGTTTAAGGGGACTGAACACCGGGGAGCTGTTTTTT | CASSLRGLNTGELFF
. | TRBJ2-2 | TRBV10-3 | few | TGTGCCATCAGTGATGGGAAGAACACCGGGGAGCTGTTTTTT | CAISDGKNTGELFF
TRBD1 | TRBJ2-7 | TRBV10-3 | many | TGTGCCATCAGTGACGGAGGACAGGTACTCTACGAGCAGTACTTC | CAISDGGQVLYEQYF
. | TRBJ2-3 | TRBV7-8 | few | TGTGCCAGCCTTCCTATGGCGGAAACAGATACGCAGTATTTT | CASLPMAETDTQYF
TRBD2 | TRBJ2-7 | TRBV7-9 | . | TGTGCCAGCAGTTGGGGACTAGCGGGAGTAGCGCGGGAGCAGTACTTC | CASSWGLAGVAREQYF
TRBD2 | TRBJ2-1 | TRBV20-1 | . | TGCAGTGCTAGAGATCTGCGTCGGGGGGGCCATACTGAGCAGTTCTTC | CSARDLRRGGHTEQFF
TRBD1 | TRBJ2-1 | TRBV12-3/TRBV12-4 | few | TGTGCCAGCAGTCAGGGACAGCTAAGCAATGAGCAGTTCTTC | CASSQGQLSNEQFF
. | TRBJ2-1 | TRBV20-1 | . | TGCAGTGCTAGATCCAGCGGGCTCTACAATGAGCAGTTCTTC | CSARSSGLYNEQFF
. | TRBJ1-2 | TRBV25-1 | many | TGTGCCAGCGCCCTAGGGGGGAGCTATGGCTACACCTTC | CASALGGSYGYTF
. | TRBJ2-6 | TRBV20-1 | few | TGCAGTGCACCTGGAGAGGCCAACGTCCTGACTTTC | CSAPGEANVLTF
. | TRBJ1-2 | TRBV27 | . | TGTGCCAGCAGTCCGGACCGGGCCCGAGGGGGCTACACCTTC | CASSPDRARGGYTF
. | TRBJ2-2 | TRBV14 | . | TGTGCCAGCAGCCATCCTCTTATCTCACGAGGCACCGGGGAGCTGTTTTTT | CASSHPLISRGTGELFF
. | TRBJ2-4 | TRBV12-3/TRBV12-4 | few | TGTGCCAGCAGTTTAGGGCAACTAAACATTCAGTACTTC | CASSLGQLNIQYF
. | TRBJ2-1 | TRBV7-9 | few | TGTGCCAGCACATTGGTACGAGAGCAGTTCTTC | CASTLVREQFF
TRBD2 | TRBJ2-7 | TRBV3-1 | . | TGTGCCAGCAGCCCTGTCCTAGCGGGGGAGCAGTACTTC | CASSPVLAGEQYF
. | TRBJ2-5 | TRBV29-1 | few | TGCAGCGTTGCCCCCTCAACTCGGTACCAAGAGACCCAGTACTTC | CSVAPSTRYQETQYF
. | TRBJ2-3 | TRBV7-2 | . | TGTGCCAGCAGCTTAGACCGTCGGAAGGATACGCAGTATTTT | CASSLDRRKDTQYF
. | TRBJ1-2 | TRBV2 | few | TGTGCCAGCAGGAGACAGGCTAACTATGGCTACACCTTC | CASRRQANYGYTF
. | TRBJ2-5 | TRBV7-9 | . | TGTGCCATCCTAGCTTTGCCCGTTGAGACCCAGTACTTC | CAILALPVETQYF
. | TRBJ2-5 | TRBV12-3/TRBV12-4 | . | TGTGCCAGCAGTTTTAGTAGTATTCAAGAGACCCAGTACTTC | CASSFSSIQETQYF
. | TRBJ1-1 | TRBV19 | few | TGTGCCAGTATACGGAGGGAGGATGAAGCTTTCTTT | CASIRREDEAFF
. | TRBJ2-5 | TRBV6-4 | . | TGTGCCAGCAGTGACTCGCGGGTAGAAAAGACCCAGTACTTC | CASSDSRVEKTQYF
TRBD2 | TRBJ2-3 | TRBV5-1 | few | TGCGCCAGCAGCTTGGCGGCTAGCGGGACTAGCACAGATACGCAGTATTTT | CASSLAASGTSTDTQYF
. | TRBJ2-7 | TRBV20-1 | many | TGCAGTCCAAGCGGGCCTTACTCCTACGAGCAGTACTTC | CSPSGPYSYEQYF
. | TRBJ1-4 | TRBV20-1 | many | TGCAGTGCTAGAGATCCGGGGGGCGGCGGTGAAAAACTGTTTTTT | CSARDPGGGGEKLFF
TRBD1 | TRBJ2-5 | TRBV3-1 | few | TGTGCCACCATGGACAGGGGATGGGAGACCCAGTACTTC | CATMDRGWETQYF
TRBD2 | TRBJ2-1 | TRBV6-2/TRBV6-3 | . | TGTGCCAGCAGTTACACTAGCGGGGGGCGGGATGAGCAGTTCTTC | CASSYTSGGRDEQFF
TRBD2 | TRBJ2-3 | TRBV11-2 | . | TGTGCCAGCAGCTATGCTAGCGGGGGGGCCTCAAGCACAGATACGCAGTATTTT | CASSYASGGASSTDTQYF
. | TRBJ2-7 | TRBV5-1 | . | TGCGCCAGCAGTATTTTCGGGGGCGACGAGCAGTACTTC | CASSIFGGDEQYF
TRBD2 | TRBJ2-3 | TRBV20-1 | few | TGCAGTGCTCCTAGCGGGGGGGCCCTCGGCACAGATACGCAGTATTTT | CSAPSGGALGTDTQYF
. | TRBJ2-7 | TRBV5-1 | . | TGCGCCAGCAGCTTGGGTAGCGTCTCCTACGAGCAGTACTTC | CASSLGSVSYEQYF
. | TRBJ1-5 | TRBV20-1 | . | TGCAGTGCTTTAGGGCCGAATCAGCCCCAGCATTTT | CSALGPNQPQHF
TRBD1 | TRBJ2-5 | TRBV7-9 | few | TGTGCCAGCAGCTTTACAGGGGGCATAGAGACCCAGTACTTC | CASSFTGGIETQYF
. | TRBJ2-2 | TRBV6-1 | . | TGTGCCAGCATCGAACAGGGTGCCACCGGGGAGCTGTTTTTT | CASIEQGATGELFF